The clone carrying this TCR beta chain was counted between two and nine times. What it recognizes is unknown. The data were taken from a study of vaccination and CD4 T cells after COVID-19. The study's findings and limits: Spike mono-reactive status applied to 304 of 307 vaccine-specific clones in convalescent patients.

With the Oncomine TCR Beta short-read assay, DNA from cultured CD4+ T cells was sequenced. Using its own MiXCR run on the PCR reads, TCRdb lists one record per CDR3 protein. This table has around 14,000 distinct CDR3 sequences, 45% to 70% appearing once. Treatment denoted: approximately nine-day PBMC culture with coronavirus spike peptide pools or control peptides (ViraFEST assay). The germline gives CDR1 DFQATT, CDR2 SNEGSKA (reference sequence). Trimming took 5 bases from V and 6 from J; bases not matched to a gene: 7. The CDR3 contains 13 residues. The chain employs TRBV20-1 and TRBJ1-5, with 7 bases aligning to TRBD1. The sample here was CD4+ T cells from blood, cultured in vitro, taken before SARS-CoV-2 vaccination. The source is a human donor who had recovered from COVID-19. CDR3 protein: CSAPTGYSQPQHF. CDR3 sequence (DNA): TGCAGTGCTCCGACAGGGTACAGTCAGCCCCAGCATTTT.